One and the same sample provided the 28 T cell receptor beta chains below, sequenced in a study of blood T cell repertoires in COVID-19. Data came from immunoSEQ multiplex PCR; TCRdb stores just in-frame clones and leaves some out. The sample holds approximately 500,000 clones; 85% to 90% are singletons and the top ten take roughly 1%. Input material: peripheral blood. The origin of the receptors is a man aged 18 to 29 with COVID-19, enrolled during active disease.

This sequence joins TRBV7-6 and TRBJ2-2; TRBD1 matches 8 bases. This CDR3 contains 16 residues. The germline V gene has CDR1 SGHVS and CDR2 FNYEAQ. V dropped 5 bases and J dropped 2; count of bases not matched to a gene: 7. CDR3 in amino acids: CASSARTGINTGELFF. The CDR3 DNA is TGTGCCAGCAGCGCCAGGACAGGGATAAACACCGGGGAGCTGTTTTTT.

The sample holds a few counts of this clone. The rearrangement joins TRBV24-1 to TRBJ1-1; D may be TRBD1 (6 bases). V lost 4 bases and J lost 2, with 19 bases in between. Per the germline V gene, CDR1 is KGHDR and CDR2 is SFDVKD. The CDR3 is 17 amino acids. The chain's CDR3 is CATSDPRGTDSNTEAFF. CDR3 nucleotides: TGTGCCACCAGTGACCCACGTGGAACGGACAGTAACACTGAAGCTTTCTTT.

A single count supports this clone. The rearrangement links TRBV19 to TRBJ1-1; D perhaps matches TRBD1 (6 bases). Per germline, CDR1 LNHDA and CDR2 SQIVND (reference sequence). This CDR3 has 13 residues. Trimming took 7 bases from V and 0 from J, leaving 9 bases between them. CDR3 nucleotide sequence: TGTGCCAGTAAATGGACAGTGAACACTGAAGCTTTCTTT. It specifies CASKWTVNTEAFF.

This chain uses TRBV5-1 with TRBJ2-1; D perhaps matches TRBD2 (5 bases). The CDR3 has 15 residues. Germline CDR1 is SGHRS and CDR2 is YFSETQ. Trimming stripped 4 bases from V and 0 bases from J, with 11 bases between. As DNA, the CDR3 is TGCGCCAGCAGCAAGACTACCCCCTCCTACAATGAGCAGTTCTTC. This codes for CASSKTTPSYNEQFF. The variable domain in full, completed from reference TRBV5-1 and TRBJ2-1, reads KAGVTQTPRYLIKTRGQQVTLSCSPISGHRSVSWYQQTPGQGLQFLFEYFSETQRNKGNFPGRFSGRQFSNSRSEMNVSTLELGDSALYLCASSKTTPSYNEQFFGPGTRLTVL.

The chain uses TRBV13 and TRBJ2-7; no firm D call. The CDR3 has 13 amino acids. Trimming took off 1 base at V and 3 bases at J, with 7 bases between the two ends. Germline CDR1 and CDR2: PRHDT and FYEKMQ (reference sequence). CDR3 loop: CASSLVPGYEQYF. The CDR3 coding sequence is TGTGCCAGCAGCTTAGTTCCAGGCTACGAGCAGTACTTC.

This sequence joins TRBV29-1 and TRBJ1-2; the match to TRBD1 covers 10 bases. Per germline, CDR1 SQVTM and CDR2 ANQGSEA. Germline trimming cut 6 bases from V and 8 bases from J; bases unmatched to any gene: 9. The CDR3 sequence is 13 residues long. The CDR3 DNA reads TGCAGCGTCACCGACAGGGGGCTAGGAGGCTACACCTTC. The encoded protein is CSVTDRGLGGYTF.

The chain uses TRBV7-2 and TRBJ2-7, with D perhaps matching TRBD1 (5 bases). Trimming cost V 0 bases and J 3 bases, with 12 bases left between them. This CDR3 is built from 15 residues. Germline V gives CDR1 SGHTA, CDR2 FQGNSA. DNA for the CDR3: TGTGCCAGCAGCTTAGCGGCGAGACAGAGCTACGAGCAGTACTTC. It specifies CASSLAARQSYEQYF.

This clone showed up just once. The CDR3 spells CASSQTYTLVGSSVTQYF. CDR3 coding DNA: TGTGCCAGCAGCCAAACTTACACACTAGTAGGAAGCAGCGTTACGCAGTATTTT. The J gene is TRBJ2-3, the V gene TRBV3-1 (or the pseudogene TRBV3-2); D is possibly TRBD2 (5 bases). The germline CDR1 and CDR2 sequences are LGHDT and YNNKEL (reference sequence). The CDR3 runs 18 residues. The V end lost 2 bases, the J end lost 8 bases, and 26 bases lay between the germline ends.

The V and J genes are TRBV7-9 and TRBJ1-3; no clear D gene. Germline assignment: CDR1 SEHNR and CDR2 FQNEAQ (reference sequence). Trimming pared 4 bases from V and 0 bases from J, leaving 13 bases between. The CDR3 sequence is 16 residues long. The CDR3 region is CASSYGGESSGNTIYF. CDR3 coding DNA: TGTGCCAGCAGCTACGGAGGAGAGAGCTCTGGAAACACCATATATTTT.

The chain recombines TRBV10-2 with TRBJ2-7; 10 bases map to TRBD2. V dropped 6 bases and J dropped 2; count of bases not matched to a gene: 4. This CDR3 is built from 14 residues. Per the germline V gene, CDR1 is WSHSY and CDR2 is SAAADI. CDR3 sequence: CASRVAGGTYEQYF. Written as DNA, the CDR3 is TGCGCCAGCAGAGTAGCGGGGGGAACCTACGAGCAGTACTTC.

This clone showed up just a few times. The chain recombines TRBV2 with TRBJ2-1, with a tentative D call TRBD2 (6 bases). Trimming left V 5 bases short and J 4 bases short, with 15 bases between. Germline V CDR1 and CDR2: SNHLY, FYNNEI. The CDR3 consists of 15 residues. CDR3 coding DNA: TGTGCCAGCAGTCGACGCCCTAGCGAATACAATGAGCAGTTCTTC. It specifies CASSRRPSEYNEQFF.

The gene calls are TRBV21-1 and TRBJ2-5; the listed D gene, TRBD2, was not tested against the DNA. TRBV21-1 is flagged as a pseudogene. The length of the CDR3 is 16 residues. The CDR3 region is CASSSRTSGRAGTQYF. Here the CDR3 DNA reads TGTGCCAGCAGCAGCCGGACTAGCGGGAGGGCGGGGACCCAGTACTTC.

The count of this clone is one. The J gene is TRBJ1-6, the V gene TRBV7-9; 10 bases match TRBD1. The CDR3 extends over 14 amino acids. The trim removed 5 bases at V and 9 bases at J, leaving 4 bases unmatched. Germline V gene lookup returns CDR1 SEHNR and CDR2 FQNEAQ (reference sequence). CDR3 sequence: CASSPGQGVSPLHF. The CDR3 DNA sequence: TGTGCCAGCAGCCCCGGACAGGGGGTTTCACCCCTCCACTTT.

CDR3 nucleotide sequence: TGCGCCAGCAGCGTTCTAGGGGAAGATACGCAGTATTTT. Its protein is CASSVLGEDTQYF. The V call is TRBV5-1, the J call TRBJ2-3; maybe TRBD1 (5 bases). Per the germline V gene, CDR1 is SGHRS and CDR2 is YFSETQ. The V and J ends lost 4 bases and 5 bases respectively, with 11 bases between them. This CDR3 has 13 amino acids.

The J gene is TRBJ1-5, the V gene TRBV18, with 8 positions matching TRBD1. Germline V gene lookup returns CDR1 KGHSH and CDR2 LQKENI. V shed 3 bases and J 3 bases; nucleotides not matched to a gene: 4. This CDR3 spans 15 amino acids. The CDR3 here is CASSPTGVLNQPQHF. The CDR3 coding sequence is TGTGCCAGCTCACCGACAGGGGTCCTCAATCAGCCCCAGCATTTT.

The chain links TRBV28 to TRBJ1-2, with 7 nucleotides matching TRBD1. The CDR3 is 15 residues long. The germline V gene encodes CDR1 MDHEN and CDR2 SYDVKM. V lost 4 bases, J lost 4 bases, and 9 bases stayed unmatched. The CDR3 DNA reads as TGTGCCAGCAGTTCCCACAGGGGAAGCGGCTATGGCTACACCTTC. Translated, it gives CASSSHRGSGYGYTF.

V and J are TRBV7-9 and TRBJ2-5; 9 nucleotides align to TRBD2. Germline CDR1 reads SEHNR; CDR2 reads FQNEAQ (reference sequence). There are 16 residues in the CDR3. With V trimmed by 5 bases and J by 3 bases, 10 bases remained unmatched. The CDR3 coding sequence is TGTGCCAGCAGCCGAGCTGGCGGGAGGGAGGAAGAGACCCAGTACTTC. Amino acid sequence: CASSRAGGREEETQYF.

This clone has more than one count but fewer than ten. The gene calls are TRBV29-1 and TRBJ1-2; possible D gene TRBD1, 5 bases. V lost 6 bases and J lost 6, with 11 bases in between. The length of the CDR3 is 11 residues. Per the germline V gene, CDR1 is SQVTM and CDR2 is ANQGSEA. CDR3 DNA: TGCAGCGTCTACCAGGGCCATGGCTACACCTTC. Amino acids: CSVYQGHGYTF.

The CDR3 loop reads CSASRQGITDTQYF. Written as DNA, the CDR3 is TGCAGTGCTAGTCGCCAGGGGATCACAGATACGCAGTATTTT. The chain has TRBV20-1 and TRBJ2-3; D possibly corresponds to TRBD1 (6 bases). This CDR3 contains 14 residues. Germline V gives CDR1 DFQATT, CDR2 SNEGSKA (reference sequence). The ends were cut back, 3 bases at V and 2 bases at J, with 12 bases in the middle.

V is TRBV10-1 and J is TRBJ2-3; 8 bases agree with TRBD2. The V segment lost 2 bases and the J segment 5 bases; nucleotides outside the gene matches: 6. The V gene's germline CDR1 is WNHNN and CDR2 SYGVQD (reference sequence). CDR3 length: 15 amino acids. CDR3 in amino acids: CASSEREGPLDTQYF. The CDR3 DNA reads TGCGCCAGCAGTGAGCGGGAGGGCCCTCTAGATACGCAGTATTTT.

The chain employs TRBV9 and TRBJ2-7; 9 bases match TRBD1. CDR3 length: 16 amino acids. CDR1 and CDR2 from the germline V gene are SGDLS and YYNGEE. V was pared by 2 bases and J by 5 bases, with 11 bases of the junction left unmatched. The CDR3 protein is CASSVGPGQGPDEQYF. CDR3 bases: TGTGCCAGCAGCGTTGGTCCGGGACAGGGCCCGGACGAGCAGTACTTC.

This clone was found a few times. The chain carries TRBV7-9 and TRBJ2-7; 10 positions agree with TRBD2. The trim removed 7 bases at V and 6 bases at J, leaving 9 bases unmatched. The CDR3 has 14 amino acids. The germline V gene has CDR1 SEHNR and CDR2 FQNEAQ (reference sequence). CDR3: CASNRGTSEGEQYF. For the CDR3, the DNA is TGTGCCAGCAACCGAGGGACTAGCGAAGGCGAGCAGTACTTC.

Ten or more counts support this clone. The chain uses TRBV6-1 and TRBJ1-5; D is possibly TRBD1 (5 bases). The CDR3 spans 14 residues. Germline-derived CDR1 and CDR2 are MNHNS and SASEGT. V gave up 1 base and J gave up 4 bases, with 8 bases separating them. The CDR3 DNA reads TGTGCCAGCAGTGAAGTGGCAGGGAATCAGCCCCAGCATTTT. Translation: CASSEVAGNQPQHF.

V is TRBV7-6 and J is TRBJ1-1; D is unclear. The V and J ends lost 3 bases and 4 bases respectively, with 12 bases between them. This CDR3 is 14 amino acids long. Germline lookup yields CDR1 SGHVS and CDR2 FNYEAQ. CDR3 nucleotide sequence: TGTGCCAGCAGCTTGTCGGAGGGAAGCACTGAAGCTTTCTTT. As protein: CASSLSEGSTEAFF.

This chain links TRBV5-5 with TRBJ1-4, with 10 bases identical to TRBD1. The CDR3 is 16 amino acids. Per germline, CDR1 SGHKS and CDR2 YYEKEE (reference sequence). Unmatched junction bases numbered 6, after V lost 4 bases and J lost 3 bases. CDR3 residues: CASSMDRGVANEKLFF. The CDR3 coding sequence is TGTGCCAGCAGCATGGACAGGGGGGTGGCTAATGAAAAACTGTTTTTT.

This clone showed up just once. This chain joins TRBV28 and TRBJ1-5; 7 bases fit TRBD1. The trim removed 3 bases at V and 5 bases at J, leaving 7 bases unmatched. The CDR3 has 15 amino acids. In germline, CDR1 is MDHEN, CDR2 SYDVKM. For the CDR3, the DNA is TGTGCCAGCAGTTTTGACAGGGCCCCTCATCAGCCCCAGCATTTT. It translates to CASSFDRAPHQPQHF.

This chain connects TRBV7-9 to TRBJ1-2; the D gene is possibly TRBD1 (5 bases). The germline V gene has CDR1 SEHNR and CDR2 FQNEAQ (reference sequence). V shed 3 bases and J shed 0 bases, with 14 bases lying between them. This CDR3 has 16 residues. The CDR3 sequence is CASSLTRGAANYGYTF. The CDR3 nucleotides read TGTGCCAGCAGCTTGACTAGAGGGGCTGCTAACTATGGCTACACCTTC.

The gene calls are TRBV6-1 and TRBJ1-6, with TRBD1 matching over 7 bases. There are 17 residues in the CDR3. Germline CDR1 MNHNS, CDR2 SASEGT. The trim removed 4 bases at V and 0 bases at J, leaving 6 bases unmatched. The CDR3 DNA is TGTGCCAGCAGTGCCCCGGGACAGAGCTCCTATAATTCACCCCTCCACTTT. It encodes CASSAPGQSSYNSPLHF.